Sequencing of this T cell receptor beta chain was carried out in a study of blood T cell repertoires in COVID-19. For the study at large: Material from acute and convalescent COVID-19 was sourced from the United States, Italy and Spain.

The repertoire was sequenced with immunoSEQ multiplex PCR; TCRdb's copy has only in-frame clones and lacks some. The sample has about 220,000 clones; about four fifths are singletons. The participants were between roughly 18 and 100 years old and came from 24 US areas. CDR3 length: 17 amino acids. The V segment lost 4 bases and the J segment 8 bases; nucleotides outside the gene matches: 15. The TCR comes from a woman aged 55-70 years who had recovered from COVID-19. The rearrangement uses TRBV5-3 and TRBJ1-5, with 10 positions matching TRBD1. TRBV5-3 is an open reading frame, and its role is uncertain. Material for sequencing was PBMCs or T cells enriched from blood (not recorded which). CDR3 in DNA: TGTGCCAGAAGCAAGTCCTTCTCGACAGGGGGCTTGGAGCCCCAGCATTTT. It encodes CARSKSFSTGGLEPQHF.